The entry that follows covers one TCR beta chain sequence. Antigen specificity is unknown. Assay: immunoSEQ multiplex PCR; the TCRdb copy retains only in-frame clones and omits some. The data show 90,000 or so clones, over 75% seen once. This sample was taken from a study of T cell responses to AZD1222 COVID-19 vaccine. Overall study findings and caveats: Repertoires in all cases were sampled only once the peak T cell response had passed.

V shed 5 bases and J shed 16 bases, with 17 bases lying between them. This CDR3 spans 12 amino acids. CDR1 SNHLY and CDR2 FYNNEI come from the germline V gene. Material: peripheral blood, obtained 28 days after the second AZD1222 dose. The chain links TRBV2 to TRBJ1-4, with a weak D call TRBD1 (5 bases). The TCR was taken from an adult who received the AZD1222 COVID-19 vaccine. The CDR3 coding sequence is TGTGCCAGCAGTAAAGGGACCTACGAGCGGTTTTTT. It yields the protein CASSKGTYERFF.